Listed below are T cell receptor beta chains from one sample, sequenced in a study of PD-1 blockade in classical Hodgkin lymphoma. Method: immunoSEQ multiplex PCR; TCRdb's copy keeps in-frame clones and lacks some. The sample records tens of thousands of clones, about 80% being singletons. Sequencing used peripheral blood mononuclear cells (PBMCs), obtained before the fourth cycle of nivolumab. The receptors here all came from a human donor with classical Hodgkin lymphoma. CDR3s include the opening cysteine and the closing phenylalanine or tryptophan. Each record gives: clone size, V gene, J gene, D gene, CDR3 DNA, CDR3 protein. A D gene is named only where the DNA matches it firmly. For some rows the clone size is stated as once, few or many, or as a class when expanded; others skip it.

.	TRBV6-1	TRBJ1-5	.	TGTGCCAGCAGTGAAGTGTCTCAGCCCCAGCATTTT	CASSEVSQPQHF
.	TRBV6-1	TRBJ1-4	.	TGTGCCAGCATAAGGGGCATAGCTGAAAAACTGTTTTTT	CASIRGIAEKLFF
.	TRBV29-1	TRBJ2-7	.	TGCAGCGCCCGGCACACCTCCTACGAGCAGTACTTC	CSARHTSYEQYF
.	TRBV18	TRBJ2-5	TRBD2	TGTGCCAGCTCACCATCTAGCGGGGGGCGAACCCAAGAGACCCAGTACTTC	CASSPSSGGRTQETQYF
few	TRBV5-3	TRBJ1-6	.	TGTGCCAGAAGCTTTATCTTATATAATTCACCCCTCCACTTT	CARSFILYNSPLHF
.	TRBV6-1	TRBJ2-3	.	TGTGCCAGCAGTGTCCCAGGGGCAGATACGCAGTATTTT	CASSVPGADTQYF
.	TRBV12-5	TRBJ2-7	.	TGTGCTAGTGGTTTGGGGGACGGCTACGAGCAGTACTTC	CASGLGDGYEQYF
.	TRBV10-1	TRBJ2-5	.	TGCGCCAGCAGTGAGTCTACGTCGCAAGAGACCCAGTACTTC	CASSESTSQETQYF
.	TRBV11-3	TRBJ2-3	TRBD2	TGTGCCAGCAGCTCAATTAGCGGGGGGCTCACAGATACGCAGTATTTT	CASSSISGGLTDTQYF
once	TRBV28	TRBJ2-7	.	TGTGCCAGCAGCCCCGGACAGTATCTCTACGAGCAGTACTTC	CASSPGQYLYEQYF
.	TRBV7-9	TRBJ1-3	.	TGTGCCAGCGGGGGTCTTGGAAACACCATATATTTT	CASGGLGNTIYF
.	TRBV19	TRBJ1-5	.	TGTGCCAGTAATTCCGTAACTGGTGGAAGTCAGCCCCAGCATTTT	CASNSVTGGSQPQHF
.	TRBV12-5	TRBJ2-6	TRBD1	TGTGCTAGTGGTTTGCCTCAGACAGGGGCTGGGGCCAACGTCCTGACTTTC	CASGLPQTGAGANVLTF
.	TRBV4-3	TRBJ2-1	.	TGCGCCAGCAGCCAAGCTATCGCAAATGAGCAGTTCTTC	CASSQAIANEQFF
.	TRBV7-2	TRBJ2-5	TRBD2	TGTGCCAGCAGCCGACAACTAGCGCAAAGGCGGGAGACCCAGTACTTC	CASSRQLAQRRETQYF
.	TRBV27	TRBJ2-5	.	TGTGCCAGCAGTTTATTGGGGAGAGGAGAGACCCAGTACTTC	CASSLLGRGETQYF
.	TRBV10-2	TRBJ2-2	.	TGCGCCAGCAGTCCTACGCCCCGCGGCACCGGGGAGCTGTTTTTT	CASSPTPRGTGELFF
.	TRBV5-1	TRBJ2-2	.	TGCGCCAGCAGCTTGGCGGCCGGGGAGCTGTTTTTT	CASSLAAGELFF
.	TRBV7-2	TRBJ1-2	.	TGTGCCAGCAGCTTAGAACGGGGGACCGTGGCTAACTATGGCTACACCTTC	CASSLERGTVANYGYTF
.	TRBV14	TRBJ2-1	TRBD1	TGTGCCAGCGGTAAAATGGGACAGGGGGCATACAATGAGCAGTTCTTC	CASGKMGQGAYNEQFF
once	TRBV11-2	TRBJ2-3	TRBD2	TGTGCCACCACTAGCGGGGGCACAGATACGCAGTATTTT	CATTSGGTDTQYF
once	TRBV6-6	TRBJ1-2	TRBD1	TGTGCCAGCAGTCTGACCCGGACAGGGAGTCGCTACACCTTC	CASSLTRTGSRYTF
.	TRBV9	TRBJ2-2	TRBD2	TGTGCCAGCAGCGTATCTAGCGGGGGGGCCGCCGGGGAGCTGTTTTTT	CASSVSSGGAAGELFF
.	TRBV29-1	TRBJ1-1	TRBD1	TGCAGCGGAAGGACAGGGGCCACTGAAGCTTTCTTT	CSGRTGATEAFF
.	TRBV9	TRBJ1-3	TRBD1	TGTGCCAGCAGCGTAGGGGGGACAGCTGGAAACACCATATATTTT	CASSVGGTAGNTIYF
.	TRBV5-1	TRBJ2-3	TRBD1	TGCGCCAGCAGCCCACGGACAGGGACAAATACGCAGTATTTT	CASSPRTGTNTQYF
.	TRBV6-6	TRBJ2-1	.	TGTGCCAGCAGTTATGAGGGCGCGGGCTACAATGAGCAGTTCTTC	CASSYEGAGYNEQFF
.	TRBV7-9	TRBJ1-1	.	TGTGCCAGCAGCTTAGGGTGGGGCACTGAAGCTTTCTTT	CASSLGWGTEAFF
.	TRBV9	TRBJ2-2	TRBD2	TGTGCCAGCAGCGTAGTTACTAGCGGAAGCACCGGGGAGCTGTTTTTT	CASSVVTSGSTGELFF
.	TRBV7-8	TRBJ1-2	.	TGTGCCAGCAGCGTCAACTTAGCTAACTATGGCTACACCTTC	CASSVNLANYGYTF
.	TRBV5-1	TRBJ2-5	TRBD2	TGCGCCAGCAGCCGACCTAGCGGGGGAGAGACCCAGTACTTC	CASSRPSGGETQYF
.	TRBV7-9	TRBJ2-1	TRBD2	TGTGCCAGCAGCCCGGGACTAGCGGGGAACAATGAGCAGTTCTTC	CASSPGLAGNNEQFF
.	TRBV7-2	TRBJ2-3	TRBD1	TGTGCCAGCAGAAATGGGGGGGACAGGGCTGATACGCAGTATTTT	CASRNGGDRADTQYF
.	TRBV5-1	TRBJ2-5	.	TGCGCCAGCAGCTCCAGGACCCAAGAGACCCAGTACTTC	CASSSRTQETQYF
.	TRBV15	TRBJ2-2	TRBD1	TGTGCCACCAGCAGAGATCCCCCAACGGACAGGGGATTCGCCGGGGAGCTGTTTTTT	CATSRDPPTDRGFAGELFF
.	TRBV19	TRBJ1-6	.	TGTGCCAGTAGTGACAGGTATAATTCACCCCTCCACTTT	CASSDRYNSPLHF
.	TRBV2	TRBJ1-2	.	TGTGCCAGCAGTGAAGAGTCGGGGGGCGAGGGCTATGGCTACACCTTC	CASSEESGGEGYGYTF
.	TRBV28	TRBJ2-7	TRBD1	TGTGCCAGCAGGACAGGGGGCACCTACGAGCAGTACTTC	CASRTGGTYEQYF
.	TRBV28	TRBJ1-1	.	TGTGCCAGCCTCGCCCCCGGGACAAGGGAGTGGGACACTGAAGCTTTCTTT	CASLAPGTREWDTEAFF
.	TRBV5-4	TRBJ1-6	.	TGTGCCAGCAGCTTGGTAAAAAGGGATTCACCCCTCCACTTT	CASSLVKRDSPLHF
.	TRBV19	TRBJ1-5	.	TGTGCCAGTAGTATAGTGGAGGGAATCGGTCAGCCCCAGCATTTT	CASSIVEGIGQPQHF
few	TRBV28	TRBJ1-3	.	TGTGCCAGCAGTTTATCTTCTGGGACAGGAAACACCATATATTTT	CASSLSSGTGNTIYF
.	TRBV25-1	TRBJ1-3	.	TGTGCCAGCAGTGAATCGGCAGTCGGTGGAAACACCATATATTTT	CASSESAVGGNTIYF
.	TRBV28	TRBJ1-1	.	TGTGCCAGCAGTTTACTTGGGGGAACTGAAGCTTTCTTT	CASSLLGGTEAFF
.	TRBV4-2	TRBJ1-2	.	TGTGCCAGCAGCCAAGGACAGCTGGTGCGCTACACCTTC	CASSQGQLVRYTF
.	TRBV5-1	TRBJ2-1	TRBD1	TGCGCCAGCAGCTTGCCCCACAGGGGGCGGGCCGACAATGAGCAGTTCTTC	CASSLPHRGRADNEQFF
.	TRBV10-3	TRBJ1-4	.	TGTGCCATCAGGTCCGGGCAGGGGATCGCAACTAATGAAAAACTGTTTTTT	CAIRSGQGIATNEKLFF
.	TRBV5-1	TRBJ2-3	TRBD2	TGCGCCAGCAGTCCAGGACTAGGGTCTCGAGATACGCAGTATTTT	CASSPGLGSRDTQYF